The 8 T cell receptor beta chains listed next were all sequenced from one sample in a study of cytomegalovirus exposure and HLA in healthy donors. Researchers ran the PCR with 60 Vbeta and 13 Jbeta primers. Clones were read by immunoSEQ multiplex PCR, and TCRdb kept only the in-frame ones, dropping some. The table has approximately 110,000 clones, under 85% seen once. Sequencing input: PBMCs. Receptors were obtained from a man aged 18 to 29 in good health and CMV-seronegative.

This rearrangement joins TRBV5-6 to TRBJ2-4, with 7 bases fitting TRBD1. The CDR3 has 14 amino acids. CDR1 is SGHDT, CDR2 YYEEEE, per germline. The ends lost 6 bases at V and 6 bases at J; junction bases unmatched: 9. CDR3 amino acids: CASNRRDSRNIQYF. In DNA form, the CDR3 reads TGTGCCAGCAACCGCCGGGACAGTCGAAACATTCAGTACTTC. The full variable domain, completed using reference TRBV5-6 and TRBJ2-4, is DAGVTQSPTHLIKTRGQQVTLRCSPKSGHDTVSWYQQALGQGPQFIFQYYEEEERQRGNFPDRFSGHQFPNYSSELNVNALLLGDSALYLCASNRRDSRNIQYFGAGTRLSVL.

The chain carries TRBV7-2 and TRBJ1-1; 8 nucleotides match TRBD1. Looked up from germline, CDR1 is SGHTA and CDR2 is FQGNSA. This CDR3 has 15 residues. Trimming took 5 bases from V and 5 from J; bases not matched to a gene: 10. This chain's CDR3 is CASSPQTGARTEAFF. The CDR3 region has the DNA TGTGCCAGCAGCCCTCAGACAGGGGCGCGAACTGAAGCTTTCTTT.

The chain employs TRBV30 and TRBJ1-1; TRBD1 might be the D (5 bases). The CDR3 totals 13 residues. Deletions cut 2 bases from V and 5 bases from J, with 12 bases between. Germline-derived CDR1 and CDR2 are GTSNPN and SVGIG (reference sequence). The CDR3: CAWSLGGRTEAFF. The CDR3 DNA follows: TGTGCCTGGAGTCTCGGGGGTCGGACTGAAGCTTTCTTT.

The genes are TRBV30 and TRBJ1-2; 8 nucleotides align to TRBD1. Germline CDR1 is GTSNPN and CDR2 is SVGIG (reference sequence). The CDR3 covers 13 residues. Losses at the gene ends were 4 bases for V and 7 bases for J; bases not matched to a gene: 8. This CDR3 is CAWKAGGQGGYTF. CDR3 bases: TGTGCCTGGAAAGCAGGGGGCCAAGGTGGCTACACCTTC.

This CDR3 reads CASRGTGANYGYTF. The CDR3 DNA is TGTGCCAGCAGGGGGACAGGGGCCAACTATGGCTACACCTTC. The rearrangement joins TRBV7-9 to TRBJ1-2; TRBD1 matches at 10 bases. The germline V gene encodes CDR1 SEHNR and CDR2 FQNEAQ (reference sequence). Trimming cost V 6 bases and J 2 bases; bases outside gene matches: 3. The CDR3 is made up of 14 amino acids.

This sequence joins TRBV11-3 and TRBJ2-7, with TRBD2 matching 10 bases. Germline V lookup: CDR1 SGHNT, CDR2 YENEEA. The CDR3 contains 15 residues. J lost 2 bases, V lost 5 bases, and 6 bases had no gene match. The CDR3 sequence: CASSQASGRTYEQYF. CDR3 DNA sequence: TGTGCCAGCAGCCAGGCTAGCGGGAGAACCTACGAGCAGTACTTC.

V and J are TRBV7-2 and TRBJ2-3, with TRBD2 matching 11 bases. CDR3 length: 16 amino acids. CDR1 and CDR2 from the germline V gene are SGHTA and FQGNSA. V shed 5 bases, J shed 5 bases, and the junction held 9 bases outside the gene matches. In nucleotides, the CDR3 is TGTGCCAGCAGCCGGACTAGCGGGTCCAGAAGAGATACGCAGTATTTT. This sequence encodes CASSRTSGSRRDTQYF.

The DNA for the CDR3 is TGCAGCGTCCTTGGGACAGCCTCTGGAAACACCATATATTTT. The encoded protein is CSVLGTASGNTIYF. The J gene is TRBJ1-3, the V gene TRBV29-1, with 7 bases identical to TRBD1. The CDR3 loop spans 14 amino acids. Germline loops: CDR1 SQVTM, CDR2 ANQGSEA. The V and J ends lost 6 bases and 0 bases, in that order; junction bases with no gene match: 5.